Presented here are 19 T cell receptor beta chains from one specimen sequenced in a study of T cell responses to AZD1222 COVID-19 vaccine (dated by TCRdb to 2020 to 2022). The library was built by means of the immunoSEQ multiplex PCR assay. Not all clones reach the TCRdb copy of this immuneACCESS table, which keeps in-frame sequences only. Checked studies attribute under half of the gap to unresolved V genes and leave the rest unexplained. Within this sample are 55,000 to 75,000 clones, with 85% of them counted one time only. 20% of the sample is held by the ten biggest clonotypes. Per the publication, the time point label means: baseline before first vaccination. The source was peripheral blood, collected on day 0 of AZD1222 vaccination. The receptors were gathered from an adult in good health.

CDR3 amino acids: CSVAHMNTEAFF. The CDR3 bases are TGCAGCGTTGCCCACATGAACACTGAAGCTTTCTTT. The rearrangement joins TRBV29-1 to TRBJ1-1, with no clear D. Germline assignment: CDR1 SQVTM and CDR2 ANQGSEA. V was pared by 4 bases and J by 0 bases, with 6 bases between. The CDR3 is made up of 12 amino acids.

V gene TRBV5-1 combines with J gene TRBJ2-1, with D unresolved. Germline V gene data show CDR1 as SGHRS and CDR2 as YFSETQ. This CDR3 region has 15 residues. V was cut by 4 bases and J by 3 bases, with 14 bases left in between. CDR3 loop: CASSTSPDGYNEQFF. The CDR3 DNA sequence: TGCGCCAGCAGCACTTCGCCAGATGGCTACAATGAGCAGTTCTTC. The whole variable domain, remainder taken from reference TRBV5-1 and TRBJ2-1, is KAGVTQTPRYLIKTRGQQVTLSCSPISGHRSVSWYQQTPGQGLQFLFEYFSETQRNKGNFPGRFSGRQFSNSRSEMNVSTLELGDSALYLCASSTSPDGYNEQFFGPGTRLTVL.

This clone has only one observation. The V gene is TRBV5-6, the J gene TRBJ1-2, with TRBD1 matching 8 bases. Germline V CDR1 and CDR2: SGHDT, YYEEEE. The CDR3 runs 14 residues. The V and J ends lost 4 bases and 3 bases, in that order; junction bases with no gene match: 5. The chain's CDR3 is CASSRRTGHYGYTF. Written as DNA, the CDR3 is TGTGCCAGCAGCCGGAGGACAGGGCACTATGGCTACACCTTC.

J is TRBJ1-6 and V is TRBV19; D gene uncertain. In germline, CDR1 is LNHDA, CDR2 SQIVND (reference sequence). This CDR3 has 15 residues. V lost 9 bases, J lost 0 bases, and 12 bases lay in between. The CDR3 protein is CARKGIGSYNSPLHF. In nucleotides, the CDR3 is TGTGCCAGGAAGGGCATTGGCTCCTATAATTCACCCCTCCACTTT.

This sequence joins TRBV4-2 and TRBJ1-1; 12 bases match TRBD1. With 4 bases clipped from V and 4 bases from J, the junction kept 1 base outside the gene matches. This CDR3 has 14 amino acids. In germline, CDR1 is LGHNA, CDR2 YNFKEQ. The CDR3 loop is CASSRDRGLTEAFF. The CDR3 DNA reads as TGTGCCAGCAGCCGGGACAGGGGGCTCACTGAAGCTTTCTTT.

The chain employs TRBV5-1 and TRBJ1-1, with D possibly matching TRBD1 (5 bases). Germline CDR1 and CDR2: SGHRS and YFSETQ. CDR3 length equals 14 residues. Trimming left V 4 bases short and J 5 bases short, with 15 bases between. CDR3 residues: CASSRQGDTTEAFF. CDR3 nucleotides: TGCGCCAGCAGCAGGCAGGGTGACACTACTGAAGCTTTCTTT.

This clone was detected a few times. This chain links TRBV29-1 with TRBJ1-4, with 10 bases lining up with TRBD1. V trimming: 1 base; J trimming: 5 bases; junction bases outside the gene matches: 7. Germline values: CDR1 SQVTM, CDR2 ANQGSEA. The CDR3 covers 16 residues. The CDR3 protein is CSVEVWPGQGNEKLFF. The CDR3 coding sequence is TGCAGCGTTGAAGTATGGCCGGGACAGGGGAATGAAAAACTGTTTTTT.

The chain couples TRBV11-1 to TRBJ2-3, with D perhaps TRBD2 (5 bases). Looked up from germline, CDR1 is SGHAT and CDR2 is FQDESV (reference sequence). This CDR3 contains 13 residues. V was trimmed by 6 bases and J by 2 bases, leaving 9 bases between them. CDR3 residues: CASRDFSTDTQYF. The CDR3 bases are TGTGCCAGCAGGGACTTCTCCACAGATACGCAGTATTTT. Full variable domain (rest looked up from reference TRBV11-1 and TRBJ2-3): EAEVAQSPRYKITEKSQAVAFWCDPISGHATLYWYRQILGQGPELLVQFQDESVVDDSQLPKDRFSAERLKGVDSTLKIQPAELGDSAMYLCASRDFSTDTQYFGPGTRLTVL.

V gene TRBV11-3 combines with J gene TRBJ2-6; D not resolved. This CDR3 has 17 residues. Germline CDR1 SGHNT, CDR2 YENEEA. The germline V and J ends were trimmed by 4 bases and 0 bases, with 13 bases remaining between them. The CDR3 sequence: CASSSQGKDSGANVLTF. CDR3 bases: TGTGCCAGCAGCTCCCAAGGAAAAGACTCTGGGGCCAACGTCCTGACTTTC.

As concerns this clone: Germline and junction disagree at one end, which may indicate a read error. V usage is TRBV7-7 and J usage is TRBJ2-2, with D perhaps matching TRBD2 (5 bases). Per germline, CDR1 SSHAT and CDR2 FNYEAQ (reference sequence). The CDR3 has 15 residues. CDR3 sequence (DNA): TGTGCTAGCAGCTTACGGGGTCGAGGCACCGGGGAGCTGTTTTTT. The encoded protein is CASSLRGRGTGELFF.

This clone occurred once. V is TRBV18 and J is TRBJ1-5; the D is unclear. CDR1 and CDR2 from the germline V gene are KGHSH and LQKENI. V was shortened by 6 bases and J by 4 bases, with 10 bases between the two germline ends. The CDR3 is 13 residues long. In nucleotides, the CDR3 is TGTGCCAGCTCTCGGGCCGGTAATCAGCCCCAGCATTTT. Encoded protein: CASSRAGNQPQHF. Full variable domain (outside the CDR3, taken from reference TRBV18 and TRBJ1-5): NAGVMQNPRHLVRRRGQEARLRCSPMKGHSHVYWYRQLPEEGLKFMVYLQKENIIDESGMPKERFSAEFPKEGPSILRIQQVVRGDSAAYFCASSRAGNQPQHFGDGTRLSIL.

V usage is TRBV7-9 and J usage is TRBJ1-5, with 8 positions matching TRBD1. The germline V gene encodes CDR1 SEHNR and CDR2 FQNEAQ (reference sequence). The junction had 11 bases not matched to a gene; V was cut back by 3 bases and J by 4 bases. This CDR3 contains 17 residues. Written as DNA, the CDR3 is TGTGCCAGCAGCTTCGGTATCGGTACAGGGGGTAATCAGCCCCAGCATTTT. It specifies CASSFGIGTGGNQPQHF.

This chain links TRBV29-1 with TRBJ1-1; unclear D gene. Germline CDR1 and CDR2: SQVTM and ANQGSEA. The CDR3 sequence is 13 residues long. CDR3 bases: TGCACCACCCGTCGAGGACCTAACACTGAAGCTTTCTTT. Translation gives CTTRRGPNTEAFF.

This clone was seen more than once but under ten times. The CDR3 nucleotides are TGTGCCAGCAGCTTGGGACAGGGGGCCTTATATGGCTACACCTTC. Amino acid sequence: CASSLGQGALYGYTF. This chain uses TRBV5-8 with TRBJ1-2, with TRBD1 identical over 10 bases. The CDR3 is made up of 15 amino acids. J lost 5 bases, V lost 0 bases, and 4 bases had no gene match. Germline V gene lookup returns CDR1 SGHTS and CDR2 YDEGEE.

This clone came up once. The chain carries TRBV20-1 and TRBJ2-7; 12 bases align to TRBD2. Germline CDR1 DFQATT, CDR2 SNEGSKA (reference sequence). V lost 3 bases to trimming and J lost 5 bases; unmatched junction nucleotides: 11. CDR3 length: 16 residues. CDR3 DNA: TGCAGTGCTAGTTGGGCTAGCGGGAGGGCCGAGGACGAGCAGTACTTC. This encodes CSASWASGRAEDEQYF.

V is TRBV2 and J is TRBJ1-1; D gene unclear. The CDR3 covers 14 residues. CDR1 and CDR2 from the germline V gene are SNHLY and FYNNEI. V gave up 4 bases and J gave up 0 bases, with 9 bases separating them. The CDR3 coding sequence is TGTGCCAGCAGTGTAGGACTTCTGAACACTGAAGCTTTCTTT. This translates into CASSVGLLNTEAFF.

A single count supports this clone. Here the CDR3 DNA reads TGTGCCAGTAGTATACAACAGGGGCACACCGGGGAGCTGTTTTTT. Its protein is CASSIQQGHTGELFF. The J gene is TRBJ2-2, the V gene TRBV19, with TRBD1 matching over 7 bases. This CDR3 is built from 15 residues. Per germline, CDR1 LNHDA and CDR2 SQIVND (reference sequence). V shed 2 bases and J 3 bases; nucleotides not matched to a gene: 3.

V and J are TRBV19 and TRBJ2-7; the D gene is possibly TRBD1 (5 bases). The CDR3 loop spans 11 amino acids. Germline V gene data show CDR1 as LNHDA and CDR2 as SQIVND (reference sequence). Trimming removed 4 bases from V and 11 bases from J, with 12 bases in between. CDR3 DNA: TGTGCCAGTAGTACTGGTGACAGAAAGTACTTC. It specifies CASSTGDRKYF. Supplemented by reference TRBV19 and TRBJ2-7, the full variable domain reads DGGITQSPKYLFRKEGQNVTLSCEQNLNHDAMYWYRQDPGQGLRLIYYSQIVNDFQKGDIAEGYSVSREKKESFPLTVTSAQKNPTAFYLCASSTGDRKYFGPGTRLTVT.

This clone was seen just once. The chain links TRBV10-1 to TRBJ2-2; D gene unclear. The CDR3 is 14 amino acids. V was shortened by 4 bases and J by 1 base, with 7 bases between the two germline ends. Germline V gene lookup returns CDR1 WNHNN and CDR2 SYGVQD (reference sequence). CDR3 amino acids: CASSVAGNTGELFF. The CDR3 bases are TGCGCCAGCAGTGTTGCTGGGAACACCGGGGAGCTGTTTTTT.